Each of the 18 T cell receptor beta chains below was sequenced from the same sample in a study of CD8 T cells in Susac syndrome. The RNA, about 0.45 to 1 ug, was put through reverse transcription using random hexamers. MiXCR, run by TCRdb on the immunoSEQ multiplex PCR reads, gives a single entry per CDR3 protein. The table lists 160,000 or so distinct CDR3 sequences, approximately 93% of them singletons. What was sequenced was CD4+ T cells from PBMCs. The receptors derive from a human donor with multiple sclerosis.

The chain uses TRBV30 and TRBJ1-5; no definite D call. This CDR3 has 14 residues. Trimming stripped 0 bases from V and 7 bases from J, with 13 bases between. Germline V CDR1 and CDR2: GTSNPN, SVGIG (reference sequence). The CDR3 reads CAWSVLEGGQPQHF. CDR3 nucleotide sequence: TGTGCCTGGAGTGTACTCGAGGGCGGACAGCCCCAGCATTTT.

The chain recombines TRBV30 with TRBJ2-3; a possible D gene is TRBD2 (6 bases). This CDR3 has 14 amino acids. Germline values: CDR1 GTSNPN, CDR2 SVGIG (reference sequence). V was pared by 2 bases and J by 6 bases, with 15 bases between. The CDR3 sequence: CAWSLGTAGDTQYF. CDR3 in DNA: TGTGCCTGGAGTCTCGGGACCGCGGGGGATACGCAGTATTTT.

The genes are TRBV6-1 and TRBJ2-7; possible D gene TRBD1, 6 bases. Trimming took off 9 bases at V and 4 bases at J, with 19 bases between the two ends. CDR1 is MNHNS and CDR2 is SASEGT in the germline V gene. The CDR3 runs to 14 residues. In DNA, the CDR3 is TGTGCCAGTCAAAATCAGGGGATCGGGTACGAGCAGTACTTC. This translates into CASQNQGIGYEQYF.

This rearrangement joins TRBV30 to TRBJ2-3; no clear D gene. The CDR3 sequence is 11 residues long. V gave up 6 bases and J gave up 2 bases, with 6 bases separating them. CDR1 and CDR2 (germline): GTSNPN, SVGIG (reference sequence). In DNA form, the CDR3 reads TGTGCCTGCACTACCACAGATACGCAGTATTTT. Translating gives CACTTTDTQYF. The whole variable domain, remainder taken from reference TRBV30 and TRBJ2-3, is SQTIHQWPATLVQPVGSPLSLECTVEGTSNPNLYWYRQAAGRGLQLLFYSVGIGQISSEVPQNLSASRPQDRQFILSSKKLLLSDSGFYLCACTTTDTQYFGPGTRLTVL.

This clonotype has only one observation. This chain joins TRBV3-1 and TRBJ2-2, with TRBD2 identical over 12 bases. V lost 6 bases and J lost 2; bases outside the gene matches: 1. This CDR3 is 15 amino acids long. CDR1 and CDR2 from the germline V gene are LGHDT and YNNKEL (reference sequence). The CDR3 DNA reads TGTGCCAGCAGGACTAGCGGGAGTAACACCGGGGAGCTGTTTTTT. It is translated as CASRTSGSNTGELFF.

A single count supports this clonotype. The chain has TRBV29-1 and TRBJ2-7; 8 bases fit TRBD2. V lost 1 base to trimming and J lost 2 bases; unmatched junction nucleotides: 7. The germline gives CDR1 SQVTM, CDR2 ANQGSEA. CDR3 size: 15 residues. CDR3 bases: TGCAGCGTTGAAGGCCCTAGCGGGTATCCCTACGAGCAGTACTTC. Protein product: CSVEGPSGYPYEQYF.

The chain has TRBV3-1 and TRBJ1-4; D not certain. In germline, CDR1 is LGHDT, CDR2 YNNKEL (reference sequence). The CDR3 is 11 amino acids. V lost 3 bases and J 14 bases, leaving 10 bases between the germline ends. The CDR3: CASSQSGGLFF. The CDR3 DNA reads TGTGCCAGCAGCCAGAGCGGTGGGCTGTTTTTT.

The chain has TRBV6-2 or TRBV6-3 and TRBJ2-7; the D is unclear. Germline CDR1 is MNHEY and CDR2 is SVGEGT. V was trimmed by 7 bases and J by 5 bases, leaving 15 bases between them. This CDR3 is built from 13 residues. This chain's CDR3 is CASTVTARNEQYF. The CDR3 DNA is TGTGCCAGCACAGTTACCGCCAGGAACGAGCAGTACTTC.

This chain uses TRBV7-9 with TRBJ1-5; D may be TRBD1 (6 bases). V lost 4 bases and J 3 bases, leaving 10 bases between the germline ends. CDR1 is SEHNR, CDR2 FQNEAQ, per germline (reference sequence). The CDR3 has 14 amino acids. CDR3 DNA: TGTGCCAGCAGCTCCGACAGGTTCAATCAGCCCCAGCATTTT. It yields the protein CASSSDRFNQPQHF.

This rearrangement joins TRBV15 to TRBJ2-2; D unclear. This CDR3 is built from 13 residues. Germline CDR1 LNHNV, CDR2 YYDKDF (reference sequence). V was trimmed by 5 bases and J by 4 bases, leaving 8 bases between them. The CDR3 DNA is TGTGCCACCAGCCCTCGGAGCACCGGGGAGCTGTTTTTT. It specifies CATSPRSTGELFF.

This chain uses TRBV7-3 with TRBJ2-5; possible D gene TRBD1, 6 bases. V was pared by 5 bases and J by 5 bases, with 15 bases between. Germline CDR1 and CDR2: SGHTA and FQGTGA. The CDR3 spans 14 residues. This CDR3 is CASSVGAGPETQYF. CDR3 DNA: TGTGCCAGCAGCGTGGGGGCAGGGCCGGAGACCCAGTACTTC.

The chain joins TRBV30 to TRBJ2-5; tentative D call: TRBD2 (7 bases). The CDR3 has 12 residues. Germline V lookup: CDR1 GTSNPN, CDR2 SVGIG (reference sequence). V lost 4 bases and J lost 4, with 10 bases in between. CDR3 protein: CAWTGGPETQYF. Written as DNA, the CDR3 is TGTGCCTGGACGGGGGGCCCAGAGACCCAGTACTTC.

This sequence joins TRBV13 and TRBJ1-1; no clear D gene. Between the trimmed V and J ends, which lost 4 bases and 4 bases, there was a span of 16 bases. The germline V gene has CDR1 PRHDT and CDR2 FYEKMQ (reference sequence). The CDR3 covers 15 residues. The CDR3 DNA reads TGTGCCAGCAGCTCTCCGAGGGAGGGCGGCACTGAAGCTTTCTTT. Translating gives CASSSPREGGTEAFF.

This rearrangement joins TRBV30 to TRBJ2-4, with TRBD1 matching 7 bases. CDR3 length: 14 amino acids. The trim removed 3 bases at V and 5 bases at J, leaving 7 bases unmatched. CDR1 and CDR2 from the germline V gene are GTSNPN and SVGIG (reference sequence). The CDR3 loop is CAWSPDRFQNIQYF. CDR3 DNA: TGTGCCTGGAGCCCGGACAGGTTCCAAAACATTCAGTACTTC. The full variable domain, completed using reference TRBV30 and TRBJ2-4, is SQTIHQWPATLVQPVGSPLSLECTVEGTSNPNLYWYRQAAGRGLQLLFYSVGIGQISSEVPQNLSASRPQDRQFILSSKKLLLSDSGFYLCAWSPDRFQNIQYFGAGTRLSVL.

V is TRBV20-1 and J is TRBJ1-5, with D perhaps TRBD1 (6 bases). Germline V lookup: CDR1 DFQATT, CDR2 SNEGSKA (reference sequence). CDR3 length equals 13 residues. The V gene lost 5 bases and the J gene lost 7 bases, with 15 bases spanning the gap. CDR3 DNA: TGCAGTGCTGGGGGGGGCAGGGTGCAGCCCCAGCATTTT. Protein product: CSAGGGRVQPQHF.

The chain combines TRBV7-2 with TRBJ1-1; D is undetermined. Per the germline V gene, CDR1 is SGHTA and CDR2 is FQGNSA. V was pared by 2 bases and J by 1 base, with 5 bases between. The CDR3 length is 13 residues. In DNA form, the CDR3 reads TGTGCCAGCAGCTTAAATGAGAACACTGAAGCTTTCTTT. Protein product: CASSLNENTEAFF.

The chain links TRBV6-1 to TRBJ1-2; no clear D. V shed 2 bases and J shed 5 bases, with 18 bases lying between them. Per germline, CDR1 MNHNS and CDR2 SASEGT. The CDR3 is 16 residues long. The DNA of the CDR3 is TGTGCCAGCAGTGAATTCGGTCCTCTGGAGCGGTATGGCTACACCTTC. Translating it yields CASSEFGPLERYGYTF.

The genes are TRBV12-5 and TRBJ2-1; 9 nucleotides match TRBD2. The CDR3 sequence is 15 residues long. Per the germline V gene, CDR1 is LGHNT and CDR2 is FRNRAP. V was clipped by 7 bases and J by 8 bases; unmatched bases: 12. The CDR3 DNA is TGTGCTAGTGCCGCAACCGGGACTAGCAGTCATGAGCAGTTCTTC. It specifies CASAATGTSSHEQFF.